This T cell receptor beta chain was sequenced during a study of CD8+ T cells in alopecia areata. At the level of the study: Tofacitinib was taken orally by treated patients, and the dose was 5 to 10 mg twice daily. Percent affected scalp area, the SALT score, rated treated patients' severity.

Concerning this clone itself: Its antigen is not identified.

The CDR3 covers 14 residues. J was trimmed by 2 bases and V by 2 bases; bases with no gene match: 2. The germline CDR1 and CDR2 sequences are MGHRA and YSYEKL. Study outcomes and limitations: Lesional scalp displayed greater clonality than normal scalp, most notably in alopecia totalis/universalis.

RNA was isolated and reverse transcribed to cDNA, the sequencing template. TCRdb's copy holds only in-frame clones and misses some; the assay was immunoSEQ multiplex PCR. The profile shows 120,000 to 150,000 clones, around 83% of them singletons. The treatment was: oral pan-JAK inhibitor, 5-10 mg twice daily. Lesional scalp tissue (obtained by punch biopsy) and peripheral blood were collected from alopecia areata patients. This clonotype was obtained from a human donor with alopecia areata. This chain links TRBV4-1 with TRBJ1-1; TRBD1 aligns across 7 bases. The source was CD8+ T cells sorted from blood, collected at week 4, from a patient treated with tofacitinib. The CDR3 is CASSQPGGNTEAFF. CDR3 nucleotides: TGCGCCAGCAGCCAACCAGGGGGAAACACTGAAGCTTTCTTT.